The clone carrying this TCR beta chain was observed once. Its antigen is currently unknown. V was cut by 3 bases and J by 3 bases, with 24 bases left in between. The length of the CDR3 is 18 residues. CDR1 is SGDLS, CDR2 YYNGEE, per germline. The data are from a study of tumour-infiltrating T cells in Burkitt lymphoma. Study overall: All epidemiological Burkitt lymphoma subtypes were represented in the cohort. Productive clonality predicted overall and progression-free survival.

Method: immunoSEQ multiplex PCR; TCRdb's copy keeps in-frame clones and lacks some. The sample shows roughly 450 clones, 92% of them seen only once. Overall study findings and caveats: Several public clonotypes recurred in numerous Burkitt lymphoma patients.

The TCR was taken from a human donor with Burkitt lymphoma. The sample consisted of tumor tissue. This rearrangement joins TRBV9 to TRBJ1-1, with no clear D. In DNA, the CDR3 is TGTGCCAGCAGCGCCCGCCCCCAGACTCCCGCCGGGGACACTGAAGCTTTCTTT. Translated: CASSARPQTPAGDTEAFF.